This T cell receptor (beta chain) was observed in a study of lymphopenia after photon versus proton radiotherapy. Study results and caveats: Oligoclonal CD8+ Temra expansion after nadir drove photon patients' diversity drop.

Only in-frame clones appear in the TCRdb table, and some are missing; sequencing was by immunoSEQ multiplex PCR. Found here are tens of thousands of clones, 85% of them singletons; the top ten hold 2.2%. Germline V gene data show CDR1 as SGHNT and CDR2 as YYREEE (reference sequence). CDR3 size: 20 residues. Trimming took 6 bases from V and 5 from J, leaving 32 bases between them. By share, this clone ranks as medium-sized. Its antigen is currently unknown. The chain combines TRBV5-4 with TRBJ1-4; D is ambiguous. Sequences were derived from peripheral blood, sampled from a patient treated with photon-based radiotherapy. The receptor's source is a man between 35 and 55 years old with gastric cancer. The CDR3 protein is CASNPIQDARFLSRNEKLFF. The CDR3 DNA reads as TGTGCCAGCAACCCAATCCAGGACGCTCGCTTCCTTTCGCGAAATGAAAAACTGTTTTTT.